The 17 T cell receptor beta chains below were found in one sample sequenced in a study of T-cell reconstitution after alpha-beta-depleted transplantation in children. A library of TCRbeta sequences, prepared with unique molecular identifiers, was generated. TCRdb reanalysed the PCR reads using MiXCR and keeps one entry per CDR3 protein. The sample contains approximately 85,000 distinct CDR3 sequences, about 14% of which appear only once. Sequences were derived from PBMCs, mostly from graft donor cells, sampled 180 days after TCRalphabeta/CD19-depleted stem cell transplant. The receptors derive from a male patient aged 2-10 years who had a stem cell transplant for acute lymphoblastic leukemia, so the T cells may come from the graft donor.

This sequence joins TRBV20-1 and TRBJ2-1, with D perhaps assigned TRBD1 or TRBD2 (5 bases each). Germline V gives CDR1 DFQATT, CDR2 SNEGSKA (reference sequence). CDR3 length: 13 amino acids. V was trimmed by 4 bases and J by 5 bases, leaving 12 bases between them. The CDR3 coding sequence is TGCAGTGCTATGGGGGACGGGAACAATGAGCAGTTCTTC. Amino acid sequence: CSAMGDGNNEQFF.

The rearrangement links TRBV5-1 to TRBJ2-7, with 7 bases aligning to TRBD1. Germline V lookup: CDR1 SGHRS, CDR2 YFSETQ. Unmatched junction bases numbered 7, after V lost 4 bases and J lost 0 bases. The CDR3 has 15 amino acids. The CDR3 reads CASSQGGTVSYEQYF. Here the CDR3 DNA reads TGCGCCAGCAGCCAAGGTGGGACAGTCTCCTACGAGCAGTACTTC.

This clonotype was counted at least ten times. The chain joins TRBV7-6 to TRBJ2-7; no reliable D call. The CDR3 sequence is 14 residues long. Germline V lookup: CDR1 SGHVS, CDR2 FNYEAQ. The germline V and J ends were trimmed by 5 bases and 1 base, with 12 bases remaining between them. The CDR3 coding sequence is TGTGCCAGCAGCCGCGATGTAACGTCCTACGAGCAGTACTTC. It encodes CASSRDVTSYEQYF. Using reference TRBV7-6 and TRBJ2-7 for the parts outside the CDR3, the full variable domain is GAGVSQSPRYKVTKRGQDVALRCDPISGHVSLYWYRQALGQGPEFLTYFNYEAQQDKSGLPNDRFSAERPEGSISTLTIQRTEQRDSAMYRCASSRDVTSYEQYFGPGTRLTVT.

This clonotype appeared a few times. This sequence may be a read error, since a much larger clone differs from it by one base. The rearrangement joins TRBV5-1 to TRBJ2-4; 8 nucleotides agree with TRBD1. J lost 8 bases, V lost 4 bases, and 14 bases had no gene match. This CDR3 contains 16 residues. Looked up from germline, CDR1 is SGHRS and CDR2 is YFSETQ. The CDR3 region is CASSASHRDRRDIQYF. The CDR3 DNA reads TGCGCCAGCAGCGCAAGTCACCGGGACAGGCGGGACATTCAGTACTTC.

The CDR3 spells CASSTNGPNQPQHF. The CDR3 region has the DNA TGTGCCAGCAGTACCAACGGGCCGAATCAGCCCCAGCATTTT. This sequence joins TRBV6-1 and TRBJ1-5; unclear D gene. Trimming pared 5 bases from V and 4 bases from J, leaving 12 bases between. Germline V gene lookup returns CDR1 MNHNS and CDR2 SASEGT. There are 14 residues in the CDR3.

This clonotype was seen ten or more times. This rearrangement joins TRBV7-9 to TRBJ2-3, with 14 bases identical to TRBD2. V lost 1 base and J lost 5; bases outside the gene matches: 5. Germline V lookup: CDR1 SEHNR, CDR2 FQNEAQ (reference sequence). This CDR3 has 17 amino acids. This chain's CDR3 is CASSLGATSGGEDTQYF. The CDR3 bases are TGTGCCAGCAGCTTAGGGGCGACTAGCGGGGGGGAAGATACGCAGTATTTT.

The chain joins TRBV20-1 to TRBJ2-2, with D hard to call. The CDR3 runs 13 residues. Germline V gene sequence: CDR1 DFQATT, CDR2 SNEGSKA (reference sequence). V lost 5 bases and J lost 2, with 9 bases in between. The CDR3 loop reads CSAEPGNTGELFF. The CDR3 coding sequence is TGCAGTGCTGAACCAGGAAACACCGGGGAGCTGTTTTTT.

This clonotype was detected only once. A read error may produce the germline difference seen at one junction end. CDR3 sequence: CAISDPGQASKQPQHF. The CDR3 DNA is TGTGCCATCAGTGACCCGGGACAGGCAAGCAAACAGCCCCAGCATTTT. The genes are TRBV10-3 and TRBJ1-5; 8 nucleotides agree with TRBD1. Germline CDR1 is ENHRY and CDR2 is SYGVKD. This CDR3 contains 16 residues.

This clonotype was counted between two and nine times. This chain joins TRBV5-1 and TRBJ2-3; D is uncertain. CDR1 SGHRS and CDR2 YFSETQ come from the germline V gene. The CDR3 is 15 residues long. V lost 4 bases to trimming and J lost 2 bases, with 14 bases between them. This CDR3 reads CASSPGDRVTDTQYF. In nucleotides, the CDR3 is TGCGCCAGCAGCCCTGGAGATAGGGTCACAGATACGCAGTATTTT.

The chain recombines TRBV6-1 with TRBJ1-1, with a possible D match to TRBD1 (6 bases). Trimming left V 5 bases short and J 2 bases short, with 15 bases between. This CDR3 region has 15 residues. The germline V gene encodes CDR1 MNHNS and CDR2 SASEGT. This CDR3 reads CASSKYRQVNTEAFF. CDR3 coding DNA: TGTGCCAGCAGTAAATACCGACAGGTCAACACTGAAGCTTTCTTT.

In the case of this clonotype: One junction end disagrees with the germline gene, perhaps due to a read error. The V gene is TRBV5-1, the J gene TRBJ2-1, with 7 bases lining up with TRBD1. Germline CDR1 reads SGHRS; CDR2 reads YFSETQ. The CDR3 runs 16 residues. The CDR3, as DNA: TGCGCCAACAGCCCGAAGGGACAGCCCAGAGGGAGTGAGCAGTTCTTC. This sequence encodes CANSPKGQPRGSEQFF.

This clonotype showed up many times. The genes are TRBV30 and TRBJ1-3; D uncertain. This CDR3 is built from 16 residues. The ends were cut back, 2 bases at V and 5 bases at J, with 19 bases in the middle. Germline V gives CDR1 GTSNPN, CDR2 SVGIG (reference sequence). The DNA of the CDR3 is TGTGCCTGGAGTTTTCCAAGGGCCCAACGCAGAAACACCATATATTTT. Encoded protein: CAWSFPRAQRRNTIYF.

The sample holds many counts of this clonotype. V and J are TRBV3-1 and TRBJ2-7; D is unresolved. CDR1 is LGHDT and CDR2 is YNNKEL in the germline V gene (reference sequence). V was shortened by 1 base and J by 0 bases, with 10 bases between the two germline ends. The CDR3 consists of 15 residues. In DNA, the CDR3 is TGTGCCAGCAGCCAAGCCCGAACGACCTCCTACGAGCAGTACTTC. It is translated as CASSQARTTSYEQYF.

This clonotype has a handful of counts. This chain connects TRBV12-3 or TRBV12-4 to TRBJ1-5; D perhaps matches TRBD1 (5 bases). This CDR3 region has 14 residues. V was clipped by 4 bases and J by 3 bases, with 10 bases between them. The CDR3 sequence is CASSSTESNQPQHF. Here the CDR3 DNA reads TGTGCCAGCAGTTCGACAGAATCCAATCAGCCCCAGCATTTT.

The gene calls are TRBV27 and TRBJ1-2; D gene ambiguous. V was trimmed by 8 bases and J by 1 base, leaving 14 bases between them. The germline V gene encodes CDR1 MNHEY and CDR2 SMNVEV (reference sequence). The CDR3 covers 14 residues. The chain's CDR3 is CASAFLQDNYGYTF. The CDR3 nucleotides read TGTGCCAGCGCCTTTCTTCAGGATAACTATGGCTACACCTTC.

The table lists this clonotype with a few counts. The V gene is TRBV7-7, the J gene TRBJ2-5; D possibly corresponds to TRBD2 (5 bases). Germline V gene lookup returns CDR1 SSHAT and CDR2 FNYEAQ (reference sequence). The CDR3 has 13 residues. Trimming took 6 bases from V and 3 from J, leaving 11 bases between them. The CDR3 nucleotides read TGTGCCAGCAGTCCCGGGGTCAAAGAGACCCAGTACTTC. It codes for CASSPGVKETQYF.

This clonotype was recorded at least ten times. CDR3 nucleotide sequence: TGCAGTGCCCGCAGGGTGTCGGGGTATCAGCCCCAGCATTTT. Its translation is CSARRVSGYQPQHF. This chain links TRBV20-1 with TRBJ1-5; D is possibly TRBD1 (5 bases). This CDR3 is 14 amino acids long. Trimming removed 6 bases from V and 5 bases from J, with 17 bases in between. Per the germline V gene, CDR1 is DFQATT and CDR2 is SNEGSKA (reference sequence).